These 2 T cell receptor beta chains came from one sample sequenced in a study of blood T cell repertoires in COVID-19. Produced via immunoSEQ multiplex PCR; TCRdb's table is partial and in-frame only. Of approximately 190,000 clones listed, around 80% are singletons. Material for sequencing was peripheral blood. The source is a man aged 30 to 45 with active or convalescent COVID-19.

The gene calls are TRBV18 and TRBJ2-4, with 11 positions matching TRBD1. This CDR3 is built from 13 residues. Trimming removed 4 bases from V and 7 bases from J; junction bases left unmatched: 0. CDR1 KGHSH and CDR2 LQKENI come from the germline V gene. CDR3 DNA: TGTGCCAGCTCACGGACAGGGGGCAACATTCAGTACTTC. Its translation: CASSRTGGNIQYF.

The V call is TRBV19, the J call TRBJ1-4, with D unresolved. CDR3 size: 16 residues. Germline V lookup: CDR1 LNHDA, CDR2 SQIVND (reference sequence). The V end was cut by 3 bases, the J end by 6 bases, with 17 bases between. The CDR3 is CASSMASSEGHEKLFF. The CDR3 nucleotides read TGTGCCAGTAGTATGGCCTCCTCGGAGGGCCATGAAAAACTGTTTTTT.